The 32 T cell receptor beta chains listed next were all sequenced from one sample in a study of T cell clonotyping in hematopoietic cell transplantation (dated by TCRdb to the early 2020s). The time point label on this specimen signifies: 100 days after allo-HCT. Preparation of the library involved the immunoSEQ multiplex PCR assay. TCRdb mirrors the immuneACCESS table, restricted to in-frame sequences. Some clones are absent from its copies; in checked studies, under half trace to an unresolved V gene, and the reason for the others is unknown. The sample contains several thousand clones, about 97% of them found a single time. Roughly 2.2% of the sample comes from the top ten. Sequencing used peripheral blood mononuclear cells, obtained 100 days after allogeneic stem cell transplant. These receptors were taken from a male patient aged 55 to 69 who had an allogeneic stem cell transplant from a related donor, so the T cells may come from the graft donor. Some clones in this sample may be carry-over from other donors' samples.

The chain joins TRBV7-8 to TRBJ1-2, with 7 bases lining up with TRBD1. The J segment lost 4 bases and the V segment lost 5 bases, leaving 7 bases of the junction unmatched. CDR3 length equals 14 residues. Germline CDR1 reads SGHVS; CDR2 reads FQNEAQ. CDR3 nucleotide sequence: TGTGCCAGCAGCGGACAGGACAGGATCTATGGCTACACCTTC. Translating it yields CASSGQDRIYGYTF.

This clone was detected only once. The chain combines TRBV4-3 with TRBJ2-5; 10 bases match TRBD1. Germline V gene data show CDR1 as LGHNA and CDR2 as YSLEER. With V trimmed by 1 base and J by 5 bases, 7 bases remained unmatched. The CDR3 runs to 16 residues. The CDR3 coding sequence is TGCGCCAGCAGCCAAGGGGTAGGACAGGGGGGGGAGACCCAGTACTTC. Amino acid sequence: CASSQGVGQGGETQYF.

The chain has TRBV5-1 and TRBJ1-2; unclear D gene. Germline CDR1 and CDR2: SGHRS and YFSETQ. The CDR3 is 13 amino acids. Trimming removed 0 bases at V and 1 base at J, with 4 bases between. CDR3 in DNA: TGCGCCAGCAGCTTGGAAAGTAACTATGGCTACACCTTC. Encoded protein: CASSLESNYGYTF.

The gene calls are TRBV5-1 and TRBJ2-5, with 10 bases aligning to TRBD1. V lost 4 bases, J lost 7 bases, and 10 bases stayed unmatched. The CDR3 runs 15 residues. From germline, CDR1 is SGHRS and CDR2 YFSETQ. The CDR3 loop is CASSIRQGADVTQYF. The CDR3 bases are TGCGCCAGCAGCATAAGACAGGGGGCAGACGTGACCCAGTACTTC.

CDR3 residues: CATRDRGLRETQYF. CDR3 sequence (DNA): TGTGCCACCCGGGACAGGGGGCTCCGGGAGACCCAGTACTTC. V gene TRBV19 combines with J gene TRBJ2-5; TRBD1 aligns across 12 bases. The CDR3 totals 14 residues. Trimming removed 10 bases from V and 5 bases from J; junction bases left unmatched: 8. Germline lookup yields CDR1 LNHDA and CDR2 SQIVND (reference sequence).

The gene calls are TRBV5-1 and TRBJ2-2, with D hard to call. The CDR3 extends over 12 amino acids. Looked up from germline, CDR1 is SGHRS and CDR2 is YFSETQ. V was trimmed by 1 base and J by 6 bases, leaving 4 bases between them. The CDR3 region is CASSLQSGELFF. The CDR3 DNA sequence: TGCGCCAGCAGCTTGCAGTCCGGGGAGCTGTTTTTT.

The chain carries TRBV6-1 and TRBJ1-5; D ambiguous. There are 15 residues in the CDR3. V dropped 6 bases and J dropped 0 bases, with 12 bases sitting between them. Germline-derived CDR1 and CDR2 are MNHNS and SASEGT. CDR3 bases: TGTGCCAGCAGCAGGAGTTTTATTAGCAATCAGCCCCAGCATTTT. As protein: CASSRSFISNQPQHF.

The V call is TRBV5-5, the J call TRBJ2-3; 13 nucleotides agree with TRBD2. CDR3 size: 15 residues. The V gene's germline CDR1 is SGHKS and CDR2 YYEKEE (reference sequence). The ends lost 5 bases at V and 2 bases at J; junction bases unmatched: 2. The CDR3 DNA sequence: TGTGCCAGCAGACTAGCGGGGGGGAACACAGATACGCAGTATTTT. This translates into CASRLAGGNTDTQYF.

The rearrangement links TRBV7-9 to TRBJ2-5; D is undetermined. With 4 bases removed from V and 4 bases from J, the gap between germline ends came to 7 bases. The CDR3 totals 12 residues. CDR1 is SEHNR and CDR2 is FQNEAQ in the germline V gene (reference sequence). This CDR3 reads CASSSEPETQYF. DNA of the CDR3: TGTGCCAGCAGCTCCGAGCCAGAGACCCAGTACTTC.

The rearrangement joins TRBV14 to TRBJ1-6; 9 positions match TRBD1. V lost 1 base and J lost 4; bases outside the gene matches: 2. This CDR3 has 16 amino acids. The germline CDR1 and CDR2 sequences are SGHDN and FVKESK. The CDR3 sequence is CASSQADRGYNSPLHF. The CDR3 DNA reads TGTGCCAGCAGCCAAGCCGACAGGGGGTATAATTCACCCCTCCACTTT.

The gene calls are TRBV5-8 and TRBJ2-1; the match to TRBD1 covers 9 bases. The trim removed 4 bases at V and 5 bases at J, leaving 13 bases unmatched. Looked up from germline, CDR1 is SGHTS and CDR2 is YDEGEE. This CDR3 has 17 residues. The chain's CDR3 is CASSPRGRDRAHNEQFF. CDR3 sequence (DNA): TGTGCCAGCAGCCCGAGGGGGCGGGACAGGGCCCACAATGAGCAGTTCTTC. The whole variable domain, remainder taken from reference TRBV5-8 and TRBJ2-1, is EAGVTQSPTHLIKTRGQQATLRCSPISGHTSVYWYQQALGLGLQFLLWYDEGEERNRGNFPPRFSGRQFPNYSSELNVNALELEDSALYLCASSPRGRDRAHNEQFFGPGTRLTVL.

Comments on this clone: This likely comes from a read error, as the CDR3 has no conserved phenylalanine or tryptophan at its end. The limits of the CDR3 on the DNA are not certain, so only TCRdb's listed CDR3 is given. This chain joins TRBV4-2 and TRBJ1-3. The CDR3 extends over 8 residues, inclusive of both ends. CDR1 is LGHNA and CDR2 is YNFKEQ in the germline V gene. CDR3 region: CASNDRRR.

The chain joins TRBV10-3 to TRBJ1-5; the D gene is possibly TRBD1 (5 bases). Germline CDR1 reads ENHRY; CDR2 reads SYGVKD. The ends were cut back, 3 bases at V and 4 bases at J, with 10 bases in the middle. There are 14 residues in the CDR3. DNA of the CDR3: TGTGCCATCAGTGATCAGGGTGGGAATCAGCCCCAGCATTTT. Its protein product is CAISDQGGNQPQHF.

This chain uses TRBV12-5 with TRBJ2-3, with a weak D call TRBD2 (7 bases). The CDR3 loop spans 18 amino acids. Germline values: CDR1 LGHNT, CDR2 FRNRAP. Between the trimmed V and J ends, which lost 1 base and 7 bases, there was a span of 24 bases. In DNA, the CDR3 is TGTGCTAGTGGTTTGGAATTACAGCGGGGCCCCCAGGGGAATACGCAGTATTTT. This gives the protein CASGLELQRGPQGNTQYF.

This rearrangement joins TRBV28 to TRBJ1-1; D might be TRBD1 (6 bases). Trimming removed 4 bases from V and 6 bases from J, with 18 bases in between. The CDR3 contains 15 residues. The germline V gene has CDR1 MDHEN and CDR2 SYDVKM. CDR3 protein: CASSSGHRGFPEAFF. The CDR3 DNA sequence: TGTGCCAGCAGTTCGGGACACCGAGGGTTCCCTGAAGCTTTCTTT.

The V gene is TRBV7-2, the J gene TRBJ2-7, with TRBD2 identical over 12 bases. The junction had 6 bases not matched to a gene; V was cut back by 1 base and J by 5 bases. CDR3 size: 16 residues. CDR1 and CDR2 from the germline V gene are SGHTA and FQGNSA. The CDR3 loop reads CASSLDLAGGVHEQYF. The CDR3 DNA reads as TGTGCCAGCAGCTTAGACCTAGCGGGGGGGGTTCACGAGCAGTACTTC.

This chain links TRBV7-9 with TRBJ1-1, with unresolved D. Germline loops: CDR1 SEHNR, CDR2 FQNEAQ (reference sequence). V was shortened by 5 bases and J by 1 base, with 8 bases between the two germline ends. The CDR3 consists of 13 residues. The CDR3 region is CASSRTANTEAFF. CDR3 DNA: TGTGCCAGCAGCCGTACCGCGAACACTGAAGCTTTCTTT.

The chain has TRBV7-2 and TRBJ1-1; 7 bases are a match to TRBD1. Germline V lookup: CDR1 SGHTA, CDR2 FQGNSA. After removal of 1 base from V and 1 base from J, the junction contained 12 bases not matched to a gene. The CDR3 contains 18 residues. Here the CDR3 DNA reads TGTGCCAGCAGCTTAGGGATGAGACAGGGCCTGTGGAACACTGAAGCTTTCTTT. It is translated as CASSLGMRQGLWNTEAFF.

The chain carries TRBV27 and TRBJ1-1, with TRBD1 identical over 9 bases. The CDR3 is made up of 13 amino acids. The J segment lost 3 bases and the V segment lost 4 bases, leaving 0 bases of the junction unmatched. The germline V gene encodes CDR1 MNHEY and CDR2 SMNVEV (reference sequence). CDR3 sequence reads: CASSWTGDTEAFF. CDR3 bases: TGTGCCAGCAGTTGGACAGGGGACACTGAAGCTTTCTTT.

The rearrangement uses TRBV28 and TRBJ1-2; D may be TRBD1 (6 bases). V was shortened by 6 bases and J by 3 bases, with 14 bases between the two germline ends. The germline CDR1 and CDR2 sequences are MDHEN and SYDVKM. The CDR3 has 14 amino acids. The CDR3 loop is CASRGADRYYGYTF. The CDR3 DNA reads as TGTGCCAGCAGGGGGGCTGACAGATACTATGGCTACACCTTC.

The rearrangement links TRBV9 to TRBJ2-1; D unclear. From germline, CDR1 is SGDLS and CDR2 YYNGEE. This CDR3 spans 17 amino acids. Between the trimmed V and J ends, which lost 0 bases and 0 bases, there was a span of 13 bases. For the CDR3, the DNA is TGTGCCAGCAGCGTAGGCCCCCAGGATTACTCCTACAATGAGCAGTTCTTC. Its translation: CASSVGPQDYSYNEQFF.

The chain combines TRBV30 with TRBJ1-2; D perhaps matches TRBD1 (5 bases). V was shortened by 3 bases and J by 2 bases, with 13 bases between the two germline ends. The germline gives CDR1 GTSNPN, CDR2 SVGIG (reference sequence). This CDR3 spans 14 amino acids. The CDR3 DNA sequence: TGTGCCTGGAGGCGGGAGGGGTCGAACTATGGCTACACCTTC. This codes for CAWRREGSNYGYTF.

This chain uses TRBV6-5 with TRBJ1-1; D is perhaps TRBD1 (6 bases). This CDR3 has 16 residues. Trimming took 2 bases from V and 4 from J, leaving 17 bases between them. Germline-derived CDR1 and CDR2 are MNHEY and SVGAGI. CDR3: CASSYAGDTRGTEAFF. The CDR3 DNA sequence: TGTGCCAGCAGTTACGCGGGGGACACGAGGGGCACTGAAGCTTTCTTT.

V is TRBV7-6 and J is TRBJ2-7, with D tentatively TRBD2 (5 bases). Trimming stripped 1 base from V and 7 bases from J, with 11 bases between. Germline-derived CDR1 and CDR2 are SGHVS and FNYEAQ. CDR3 length: 13 residues. DNA for the CDR3: TGTGCCAGCAGCTTAGGCGGGCGTGGAGAGCAGTACTTC. This codes for CASSLGGRGEQYF.

The rearrangement links TRBV29-1 to TRBJ1-1, with no clear D. The CDR3 totals 10 residues. The V end lost 6 bases, the J end lost 3 bases, and 5 bases lay between the germline ends. The germline gives CDR1 SQVTM, CDR2 ANQGSEA. CDR3 sequence (DNA): TGCAGCGTAGCAGACACTGAAGCTTTCTTT. The encoded protein is CSVADTEAFF. The full variable domain, rest sourced from reference TRBV29-1 and TRBJ1-1, is SAVISQKPSRDICQRGTSLTIQCQVDSQVTMMFWYRQQPGQSLTLIATANQGSEATYESGFVIDKFPISRPNLTFSTLTVSNMSPEDSSIYLCSVADTEAFFGQGTRLTVV.

The chain joins TRBV28 to TRBJ1-1; D is ambiguous. Per germline, CDR1 MDHEN and CDR2 SYDVKM. Trimming removed 7 bases from V and 1 base from J, with 10 bases in between. This CDR3 region has 13 residues. The CDR3 DNA follows: TGTGCCAGCACCGCGGGCGAGAACACTGAAGCTTTCTTT. Protein sequence: CASTAGENTEAFF.

The chain has TRBV20-1 and TRBJ1-2; tentatively, D is TRBD1 (5 bases). Germline V gene sequence: CDR1 DFQATT, CDR2 SNEGSKA (reference sequence). The CDR3 sequence is 10 residues long. The CDR3 DNA follows: TGCCGGCCGGGGGGCTATGGCTACACCTTC. Protein product: CRPGGYGYTF.

The chain employs TRBV7-2 and TRBJ2-7; 7 nucleotides match TRBD1. V was clipped by 0 bases and J by 2 bases; unmatched bases: 4. The CDR3 is 15 amino acids. Germline CDR1 reads SGHTA; CDR2 reads FQGNSA. The CDR3 region has the DNA TGTGCCAGCAGCTTAGCGCCCCAGGGGGCCTACGAGCAGTACTTC. As protein: CASSLAPQGAYEQYF.

The chain carries TRBV7-9 and TRBJ1-6; D gene uncertain. Germline CDR1 is SEHNR and CDR2 is FQNEAQ (reference sequence). The CDR3 has 15 amino acids. Trimming took off 0 bases at V and 8 bases at J, with 11 bases between the two ends. The CDR3 nucleotides are TGTGCCAGCAGCTTAGCGAGTGGGGTCCATTCACCCCTCCACTTT. It yields the protein CASSLASGVHSPLHF.

The chain recombines TRBV28 with TRBJ2-3; D possibly uses TRBD1 or TRBD2 (5 bases each). This CDR3 contains 16 residues. CDR1 and CDR2 from the germline V gene are MDHEN and SYDVKM. Deletions cut 2 bases from V and 4 bases from J, with 16 bases between. CDR3 region: CASSLTGTPSADTQYF. In DNA form, the CDR3 reads TGTGCCAGCAGTTTAACCGGGACCCCGAGCGCAGATACGCAGTATTTT.

The J gene is TRBJ1-3, the V gene TRBV19; D is unresolved. The CDR3 has 16 residues. Trimming stripped 9 bases from V and 0 bases from J, with 18 bases between. Germline CDR1 and CDR2: LNHDA and SQIVND (reference sequence). The CDR3 reads CASGDKGTSSGNTIYF. In DNA form, the CDR3 reads TGTGCCAGCGGGGATAAGGGCACAAGCTCTGGAAACACCATATATTTT.

This sequence joins TRBV7-3 and TRBJ2-1; 8 bases map to TRBD2. J gave up 0 bases and V 6 bases, and 4 bases lay outside the gene matches. The germline gives CDR1 SGHTA, CDR2 FQGTGA. The length of the CDR3 is 15 residues. The CDR3 DNA reads TGTGCCAGCAGTCCGGGACTAGTCTCCTACAATGAGCAGTTCTTC. Its protein is CASSPGLVSYNEQFF. The full variable domain, completed using reference TRBV7-3 and TRBJ2-1, is GAGVSQTPSNKVTEKGKYVELRCDPISGHTALYWYRQSLGQGPEFLIYFQGTGAADDSGLPNDRFFAVRPEGSVSTLKIQRTERGDSAVYLCASSPGLVSYNEQFFGPGTRLTVL.